The 25 T cell receptor beta chains given below trace back to one sample, sequenced in a study of blood T cell repertoires in COVID-19. Profiled with immunoSEQ multiplex PCR; TCRdb holds only in-frame clones, not every one. Of about 41,000 clones in the sample, just under 90% are singletons; the top ten hold roughly 4.3%. Sequenced input: peripheral blood. These receptors were collected from a man in his forties or fifties with COVID-19, enrolled during active disease.

J is TRBJ1-1 and V is TRBV28; D gene uncertain. Germline V gives CDR1 MDHEN, CDR2 SYDVKM. V lost 2 bases, J lost 3 bases, and 13 bases lay in between. The CDR3 runs 15 residues. In DNA, the CDR3 is TGTGCCAGCAGTTTAATTGGACTGAAACACACTGAAGCTTTCTTT. Translating it yields CASSLIGLKHTEAFF.

V usage is TRBV2 and J usage is TRBJ1-3; 7 bases line up with TRBD1. CDR3 length equals 15 residues. V dropped 8 bases and J dropped 0; count of bases not matched to a gene: 7. Germline values: CDR1 SNHLY, CDR2 FYNNEI. The chain's CDR3 is CASLTGTYSGNTIYF. In nucleotides, the CDR3 is TGTGCCAGCCTGACAGGGACCTACTCTGGAAACACCATATATTTT.

The CDR3 DNA reads as TGTGCCAGCAGTTTGGGGCCGGTGGGGACTAGCGCTCGCTACGAGCAGTACTTC. Encoded protein: CASSLGPVGTSARYEQYF. This chain joins TRBV27 and TRBJ2-7; TRBD2 agrees at 10 bases. The CDR3 contains 18 residues. Germline CDR1 and CDR2: MNHEY and SMNVEV (reference sequence). V lost 3 bases, J lost 3 bases, and 14 bases stayed unmatched.

The chain joins TRBV3-1 (or the pseudogene TRBV3-2) to TRBJ2-1; no reliable D call. Trimming pared 2 bases from V and 3 bases from J, leaving 11 bases between. Germline assignment: CDR1 LGHDT and CDR2 YNNKEL (reference sequence). The CDR3 has 15 amino acids. The CDR3 DNA follows: TGTGCCAGCAGCCAACCCTCCCACGGCTACAATGAGCAGTTCTTC. Its translation: CASSQPSHGYNEQFF.

This chain uses TRBV9 with TRBJ1-4; 7 bases map to TRBD1. There are 15 residues in the CDR3. V dropped 4 bases and J dropped 5; count of bases not matched to a gene: 8. Germline assignment: CDR1 SGDLS and CDR2 YYNGEE. The CDR3 loop reads CASSIQTGSNEKLFF. The CDR3 DNA follows: TGTGCCAGCAGCATACAGACAGGGTCAAATGAAAAACTGTTTTTT. The full variable domain, with the rest looked up from reference TRBV9 and TRBJ1-4, is DSGVTQTPKHLITATGQRVTLRCSPRSGDLSVYWYQQSLDQGLQFLIQYYNGEERAKGNILERFSAQQFPDLHSELNLSSLELGDSALYFCASSIQTGSNEKLFFGSGTQLSVL.

J is TRBJ2-7 and V is TRBV4-1, with a possible D match to TRBD1 (5 bases). Trimming left V 2 bases short and J 4 bases short, with 12 bases between. The germline V gene encodes CDR1 MGHRA and CDR2 YSYEKL. The CDR3 length is 14 residues. CDR3 nucleotides: TGCGCCAGCAGCCAACAGGGATTCCGGTACGAGCAGTACTTC. Amino acid sequence: CASSQQGFRYEQYF.

The chain links TRBV9 to TRBJ1-4, with D perhaps matching TRBD1 (5 bases). The ends were cut back, 2 bases at V and 0 bases at J, with 5 bases in the middle. The CDR3 sequence is 14 residues long. Germline lookup yields CDR1 SGDLS and CDR2 YYNGEE. Written as DNA, the CDR3 is TGTGCCAGCAGCGTGACAGCAACTAATGAAAAACTGTTTTTT. Its protein is CASSVTATNEKLFF.

The chain combines TRBV6-2 or TRBV6-3 with TRBJ1-2; maybe TRBD1 (5 bases). Between the trimmed V and J ends, which lost 6 bases and 2 bases, there was a span of 19 bases. This CDR3 has 16 residues. Per the germline V gene, CDR1 is MNHEY and CDR2 is SVGEGT. CDR3: CASSPAGGGGNYGYTF. The CDR3 coding sequence is TGTGCCAGCAGCCCTGCTGGGGGTGGGGGGAACTATGGCTACACCTTC.

The chain couples TRBV5-8 to TRBJ2-2; 8 bases are a match to TRBD2. There are 14 residues in the CDR3. V shed 1 base, J shed 15 bases, and the junction held 11 bases outside the gene matches. CDR1 and CDR2 (germline): SGHTS, YDEGEE. The CDR3 sequence: CASSLLAGLRTVFF. CDR3 nucleotides: TGTGCCAGCAGCTTGCTAGCGGGTTTACGGACGGTGTTTTTT.

The chain links TRBV5-5 to TRBJ1-4; D is ambiguous. Germline lookup yields CDR1 SGHKS and CDR2 YYEKEE (reference sequence). With 0 bases removed from V and 4 bases from J, the gap between germline ends came to 10 bases. The CDR3 totals 15 residues. The CDR3 loop is CASSLGSRGNEKLFF. The DNA for the CDR3 is TGTGCCAGCAGCTTGGGTTCGCGGGGTAATGAAAAACTGTTTTTT.

The chain has TRBV10-3 and TRBJ2-2; 11 positions agree with TRBD2. Germline CDR1 is ENHRY and CDR2 is SYGVKD. The trim removed 3 bases at V and 7 bases at J, leaving 10 bases unmatched. The CDR3 sequence is 17 residues long. CDR3 protein: CAISETSGSHRVGELFF. In nucleotides, the CDR3 is TGTGCCATCAGTGAAACTAGCGGGAGCCATCGAGTCGGGGAGCTGTTTTTT.

The chain employs TRBV29-1 and TRBJ2-7; 10 bases are shared with TRBD2. The CDR3 totals 12 residues. The J segment lost 7 bases and the V segment lost 6 bases, leaving 6 bases of the junction unmatched. The V gene's germline CDR1 is SQVTM and CDR2 ANQGSEA. CDR3 nucleotide sequence: TGCAGCGTCGAGCGGGGGGGTGAGGAGCAGTACTTC. Translation: CSVERGGEEQYF.

CDR3 in amino acids: CASSKGDRGKETQYF. DNA of the CDR3: TGTGCCAGTAGTAAGGGCGACAGGGGCAAAGAGACCCAGTACTTC. The rearrangement uses TRBV19 and TRBJ2-5, with 8 bases identical to TRBD1. The CDR3 has 15 amino acids. Germline V CDR1 and CDR2: LNHDA, SQIVND (reference sequence). Trimming removed 4 bases from V and 3 bases from J; junction bases left unmatched: 7.

The chain carries TRBV3-1 (or the pseudogene TRBV3-2) and TRBJ2-3, with 7 bases matching TRBD1. Trimming took 3 bases from V and 0 from J; bases not matched to a gene: 9. The CDR3 runs 17 residues. Germline V lookup: CDR1 LGHDT, CDR2 YNNKEL (reference sequence). The CDR3 protein is CASSQRGGPTSTDTQYF. For the CDR3, the DNA is TGTGCCAGCAGCCAGAGAGGGGGCCCCACTAGCACAGATACGCAGTATTTT.

This clone was seen a single time. This chain links TRBV4-1 with TRBJ1-2, with TRBD1 as a possible D gene (5 bases). Trimming stripped 0 bases from V and 5 bases from J, with 19 bases between. The length of the CDR3 is 17 residues. The germline V gene encodes CDR1 MGHRA and CDR2 YSYEKL. The CDR3 sequence: CASSQERIAGQGYGYTF. In DNA, the CDR3 is TGCGCCAGCAGCCAAGAGAGGATCGCGGGGCAGGGATATGGCTACACCTTC.

The rearrangement joins TRBV5-1 to TRBJ2-7; tentative D call: TRBD2 (6 bases). CDR3 length equals 13 residues. The V end lost 5 bases, the J end lost 5 bases, and 14 bases lay between the germline ends. The V gene's germline CDR1 is SGHRS and CDR2 YFSETQ. CDR3 sequence: CASREGPLDEQYF. The CDR3 coding sequence is TGCGCCAGCAGGGAGGGCCCATTGGACGAGCAGTACTTC.

The rearrangement joins TRBV25-1 to TRBJ1-2; TRBD1 matches at 8 bases. The length of the CDR3 is 14 residues. Germline values: CDR1 MGHDK, CDR2 SYGVNS. The ends lost 4 bases at V and 8 bases at J; junction bases unmatched: 9. The CDR3 protein is CASSVPTGGGGYTF. CDR3 in DNA: TGTGCCAGCAGTGTACCTACAGGGGGGGGAGGCTACACCTTC.

Concerning this clone itself: The germline gene is not matched at one end of the junction; a read error may be the cause. This rearrangement joins TRBV18 to TRBJ2-6; perhaps TRBD2 as D (5 bases). CDR1 is KGHSH and CDR2 is LQKENI in the germline V gene. CDR3 size: 18 residues. This chain's CDR3 is CASSPQTITESGANVLTF. The CDR3, as DNA: TGTGCCAGCTCTCCACAGACTATTACAGAGTCTGGGGCCAACGTCCTGACTTTC. Variable domain in full (rest from reference TRBV18 and TRBJ2-6): NAGVMQNPRHLVRRRGQEARLRCSPMKGHSHVYWYRQLPEEGLKFMVYLQKENIIDESGMPKERFSAEFPKEGPSILRIQQVVRGDSAAYFCASSPQTITESGANVLTFGAGSRLTVL.

J is TRBJ1-2 and V is TRBV5-1, with 8 nucleotides matching TRBD1. The CDR3 is 16 amino acids. Trimming took 3 bases from V and 1 from J; bases not matched to a gene: 8. Germline V gene lookup returns CDR1 SGHRS and CDR2 YFSETQ. The CDR3, as DNA: TGCGCCAGCAGCTATCTGACAGGGGAGGATAACTATGGCTACACCTTC. Amino acids: CASSYLTGEDNYGYTF. The variable domain in full, with the rest retrieved from reference TRBV5-1 and TRBJ1-2, is KAGVTQTPRYLIKTRGQQVTLSCSPISGHRSVSWYQQTPGQGLQFLFEYFSETQRNKGNFPGRFSGRQFSNSRSEMNVSTLELGDSALYLCASSYLTGEDNYGYTFGSGTRLTVV.

V gene TRBV5-1 combines with J gene TRBJ1-6; D is ambiguous. Trimming removed 0 bases at V and 8 bases at J, with 6 bases between. In germline, CDR1 is SGHRS, CDR2 YFSETQ. This CDR3 has 13 amino acids. CDR3 DNA: TGCGCCAGCAGCTTGGTTTCCGATTCACCCCTCCACTTT. Encoded protein: CASSLVSDSPLHF. Using reference TRBV5-1 and TRBJ1-6 for the parts outside the CDR3, the full variable domain is KAGVTQTPRYLIKTRGQQVTLSCSPISGHRSVSWYQQTPGQGLQFLFEYFSETQRNKGNFPGRFSGRQFSNSRSEMNVSTLELGDSALYLCASSLVSDSPLHFGNGTRLTVT.

This chain uses TRBV5-6 with TRBJ2-7, with D maybe TRBD2 (6 bases). The CDR3 length is 15 residues. Germline CDR1 reads SGHDT; CDR2 reads YYEEEE. V lost 5 bases, J lost 1 base, and 16 bases lay in between. Here the CDR3 DNA reads TGTGCCAGCAGTTATGGGACGGAGGGGTCCTACGAGCAGTACTTC. Residues: CASSYGTEGSYEQYF. Full variable domain (missing parts from reference TRBV5-6 and TRBJ2-7): DAGVTQSPTHLIKTRGQQVTLRCSPKSGHDTVSWYQQALGQGPQFIFQYYEEEERQRGNFPDRFSGHQFPNYSSELNVNALLLGDSALYLCASSYGTEGSYEQYFGPGTRLTVT.

This clone showed up just a few times. V is TRBV5-8 and J is TRBJ1-5, with TRBD1 identical over 8 bases. This CDR3 is built from 15 residues. The germline V gene has CDR1 SGHTS and CDR2 YDEGEE. V lost 4 bases, J lost 0 bases, and 3 bases stayed unmatched. The CDR3 coding sequence is TGTGCCAGCAGCCACAGGGGGAATAGCAATCAGCCCCAGCATTTT. The encoded protein is CASSHRGNSNQPQHF.

The genes are TRBV24-1 and TRBJ2-5; the match to TRBD1 covers 12 bases. CDR1 and CDR2 (germline): KGHDR, SFDVKD. V shed 4 bases, J shed 1 base, and the junction held 3 bases outside the gene matches. The CDR3 is made up of 16 amino acids. DNA for the CDR3: TGTGCCACCAGTGAGGGACAGGGGGCGATCCAAGAGACCCAGTACTTC. Protein sequence: CATSEGQGAIQETQYF.

The chain recombines TRBV9 with TRBJ2-1, with D uncertain. CDR3 length: 16 amino acids. Germline-derived CDR1 and CDR2 are SGDLS and YYNGEE. Trimming stripped 4 bases from V and 8 bases from J, with 22 bases between. CDR3 loop: CASSTSRLSALHEQFF. The CDR3 coding sequence is TGTGCCAGCAGCACCTCTCGACTCTCGGCCCTCCATGAGCAGTTCTTC.

This clone was counted once. The chain has TRBV5-6 and TRBJ1-2; 8 bases map to TRBD1. Germline V gives CDR1 SGHDT, CDR2 YYEEEE. The CDR3 is 17 amino acids. J lost 4 bases, V lost 6 bases, and 17 bases had no gene match. CDR3 bases: TGTGCCAGCATCGAAAGAGACCGGGACAGGTCCCCCTATGGCTACACCTTC. Translating it yields CASIERDRDRSPYGYTF. Combining the CDR3 with reference TRBV5-6 and TRBJ1-2 gives the whole variable domain DAGVTQSPTHLIKTRGQQVTLRCSPKSGHDTVSWYQQALGQGPQFIFQYYEEEERQRGNFPDRFSGHQFPNYSSELNVNALLLGDSALYLCASIERDRDRSPYGYTFGSGTRLTVV.